A single sample gave rise to the 19 T cell receptor beta chains below, sequenced in a study of blood T cell repertoires in COVID-19. Using immunoSEQ multiplex PCR, the repertoire was profiled, and TCRdb retains in-frame clones only, with some absent. The sample carries about 140,000 clones, about 90% recorded once. The sample consisted of PBMCs or T cells enriched from blood (not recorded which). The receptor set was obtained from a man in his 60s who had recovered from COVID-19.

This chain joins TRBV7-8 and TRBJ2-1; weak D call: TRBD2 (7 bases). Between the trimmed V and J ends, which lost 6 bases and 2 bases, there was a span of 20 bases. The CDR3 has 17 residues. From germline, CDR1 is SGHVS and CDR2 FQNEAQ. CDR3 in DNA: TGTGCCAGCAGACGTGCCTATCGGGGGGCTCCCTACAATGAGCAGTTCTTC. It yields the protein CASRRAYRGAPYNEQFF.

The chain has TRBV6-1 and TRBJ1-1; D is perhaps TRBD1 (5 bases). The CDR3 sequence is 13 residues long. V dropped 1 base and J dropped 11 bases, with 14 bases sitting between them. Per the germline V gene, CDR1 is MNHNS and CDR2 is SASEGT. In nucleotides, the CDR3 is TGTGCCAGCAGTGAAGTGGGGCAGGGTTCGGCTTTCTTT. Translation: CASSEVGQGSAFF.

This CDR3 reads CASRKTGDYGYTF. The CDR3 DNA follows: TGTGCCAGCAGGAAGACAGGGGATTATGGCTACACCTTC. V and J are TRBV12-3 or TRBV12-4 and TRBJ1-2; 8 positions match TRBD1. V was clipped by 6 bases and J by 5 bases; unmatched bases: 5. This CDR3 spans 13 amino acids.

This chain connects TRBV11-3 to TRBJ2-7; D ambiguous. The CDR3 has 14 residues. V was cut by 5 bases and J by 8 bases, with 19 bases left in between. The germline CDR1 and CDR2 sequences are SGHNT and YENEEA. The CDR3: CASSPAGPNRKQYF. CDR3 bases: TGTGCCAGCAGCCCGGCAGGCCCCAACCGGAAGCAGTACTTC.

The chain carries TRBV5-1 and TRBJ2-5, with TRBD2 identical over 9 bases. The CDR3 spans 17 residues. CDR1 and CDR2 from the germline V gene are SGHRS and YFSETQ. V lost 4 bases to trimming and J lost 1 base; unmatched junction nucleotides: 11. The DNA for the CDR3 is TGCGCCAGCAGCCCCACAGGAGCGGGGGGTCTCCAAGAGACCCAGTACTTC. Protein sequence: CASSPTGAGGLQETQYF. Full variable domain (outside the CDR3, taken from reference TRBV5-1 and TRBJ2-5): KAGVTQTPRYLIKTRGQQVTLSCSPISGHRSVSWYQQTPGQGLQFLFEYFSETQRNKGNFPGRFSGRQFSNSRSEMNVSTLELGDSALYLCASSPTGAGGLQETQYFGPGTRLLVL.

The V gene is TRBV7-9, the J gene TRBJ2-7; TRBD2 aligns across 7 bases. The ends lost 5 bases at V and 0 bases at J; junction bases unmatched: 13. The length of the CDR3 is 17 residues. Germline V lookup: CDR1 SEHNR, CDR2 FQNEAQ (reference sequence). The CDR3 region is CASSHLAAGPDSYEQYF. The CDR3 region has the DNA TGTGCCAGCAGCCACTTGGCAGCGGGGCCTGACTCCTACGAGCAGTACTTC. The full variable domain, completed using reference TRBV7-9 and TRBJ2-7, is DTGVSQNPRHKITKRGQNVTFRCDPISEHNRLYWYRQTLGQGPEFLTYFQNEAQLEKSRLLSDRFSAERPKGSFSTLEIQRTEQGDSAMYLCASSHLAAGPDSYEQYFGPGTRLTVT.

V is TRBV5-1 and J is TRBJ2-5; 8 nucleotides align to TRBD2. V lost 4 bases, J lost 4 bases, and 12 bases stayed unmatched. The CDR3 is 16 amino acids. The germline gives CDR1 SGHRS, CDR2 YFSETQ. Written as DNA, the CDR3 is TGCGCCAGCAGCCTGGGGGGGACTAGGGTTCCAGAGACCCAGTACTTC. Its translation: CASSLGGTRVPETQYF.

The genes are TRBV5-4 and TRBJ1-2, with D perhaps TRBD1 (5 bases). V lost 4 bases to trimming and J lost 3 bases, with 13 bases between them. Germline assignment: CDR1 SGHNT and CDR2 YYREEE (reference sequence). The CDR3 has 14 residues. CDR3: CASSLGLMDYGYTF. The CDR3, as DNA: TGTGCCAGCAGCCTGGGACTCATGGACTATGGCTACACCTTC. Full variable domain (outside the CDR3, taken from reference TRBV5-4 and TRBJ1-2): ETGVTQSPTHLIKTRGQQVTLRCSSQSGHNTVSWYQQALGQGPQFIFQYYREEENGRGNFPPRFSGLQFPNYSSELNVNALELDDSALYLCASSLGLMDYGYTFGSGTRLTVV.

The J gene is TRBJ2-1, the V gene TRBV3-1 (or the pseudogene TRBV3-2); 11 bases agree with TRBD2. CDR1 is LGHDT and CDR2 is YNNKEL in the germline V gene (reference sequence). The ends lost 2 bases at V and 7 bases at J; junction bases unmatched: 4. The CDR3 is made up of 15 amino acids. CDR3 loop: CASSQFSGGVNEQFF. The CDR3, as DNA: TGTGCCAGCAGCCAATTTAGCGGGGGGGTTAATGAGCAGTTCTTC.

V and J are TRBV7-9 and TRBJ1-1; 9 bases are shared with TRBD1. Per the germline V gene, CDR1 is SEHNR and CDR2 is FQNEAQ (reference sequence). V lost 4 bases to trimming and J lost 3 bases; unmatched junction nucleotides: 6. The CDR3 is 15 amino acids. The CDR3 DNA is TGTGCCAGCAGCTGGGGGGGACAGGGCCACACTGAAGCTTTCTTT. Protein sequence: CASSWGGQGHTEAFF.

The chain uses TRBV7-2 and TRBJ2-7; tentative D call: TRBD1 (6 bases). The ends were cut back, 6 bases at V and 3 bases at J, with 9 bases in the middle. The CDR3 has 12 amino acids. Germline V gene lookup returns CDR1 SGHTA and CDR2 FQGNSA. CDR3 loop: CASSPTGYEQYF. Written as DNA, the CDR3 is TGTGCCAGCAGTCCGACAGGCTACGAGCAGTACTTC.

The gene calls are TRBV29-1 and TRBJ1-1; D is undetermined. This CDR3 is built from 13 residues. Per germline, CDR1 SQVTM and CDR2 ANQGSEA. Trimming took 5 bases from V and 4 from J, leaving 14 bases between them. The CDR3 bases are TGCAGCGTTCCCCGCTGGGCTGGCACTGAAGCTTTCTTT. It yields the protein CSVPRWAGTEAFF.

V is TRBV20-1 and J is TRBJ2-2; D is undetermined. Per the germline V gene, CDR1 is DFQATT and CDR2 is SNEGSKA (reference sequence). CDR3 length equals 13 residues. V was cut by 3 bases and J by 6 bases, with 11 bases left in between. The CDR3 reads CSASAARAGELFF. In DNA, the CDR3 is TGCAGTGCTAGTGCGGCTCGGGCCGGGGAGCTGTTTTTT.

The chain is built from TRBV19 and TRBJ2-7; D is undetermined. The CDR3 extends over 13 amino acids. The V end was cut by 6 bases, the J end by 2 bases, with 11 bases between. The germline CDR1 and CDR2 sequences are LNHDA and SQIVND (reference sequence). The CDR3 DNA sequence: TGTGCCAGTAGGGCAGTTGGTACCTACGAGCAGTACTTC. Amino acid sequence: CASRAVGTYEQYF.

This clone was observed a handful of times. This rearrangement joins TRBV4-1 to TRBJ1-3; possible D gene TRBD1, 6 bases. CDR1 is MGHRA, CDR2 YSYEKL, per germline. V lost 1 base, J lost 0 bases, and 7 bases lay in between. CDR3 length: 15 amino acids. DNA for the CDR3: TGCGCCAGCAGCCAAGGGGACAACTCTGGAAACACCATATATTTT. Translation: CASSQGDNSGNTIYF.

The CDR3 spells CATRGPGVNTEAFF. In nucleotides, the CDR3 is TGTGCCACCAGAGGGCCAGGGGTGAACACTGAAGCTTTCTTT. This rearrangement joins TRBV24-1 to TRBJ1-1, with D tentatively TRBD1 (6 bases). Trimming left V 7 bases short and J 0 bases short, with 11 bases between. CDR1 KGHDR and CDR2 SFDVKD come from the germline V gene. The CDR3 covers 14 residues.

The chain couples TRBV10-3 to TRBJ2-3, with TRBD2 matching 8 bases. J was trimmed by 5 bases and V by 8 bases; bases with no gene match: 6. The length of the CDR3 is 13 residues. Germline V gene sequence: CDR1 ENHRY, CDR2 SYGVKD. CDR3 region: CAIAGGGIDTQYF. CDR3 nucleotide sequence: TGTGCCATCGCGGGGGGAGGGATAGATACGCAGTATTTT.

The gene calls are TRBV2 and TRBJ2-2; no definite D call. The germline V gene has CDR1 SNHLY and CDR2 FYNNEI. V lost 4 bases and J lost 5, with 5 bases in between. CDR3 length equals 12 residues. DNA of the CDR3: TGTGCCAGCAGTGGGCTGACCGGGGAGCTGTTTTTT. Amino acid sequence: CASSGLTGELFF.

This chain joins TRBV5-4 and TRBJ2-5; 10 bases agree with TRBD2. Germline CDR1 and CDR2: SGHNT and YYREEE (reference sequence). This CDR3 comprises 14 residues. Trimming at V came to 7 bases and at J to 3 bases, leaving 6 bases not matched to a gene. CDR3 in amino acids: CASRLAGVKETQYF. CDR3 in DNA: TGTGCCAGCCGGCTAGCGGGAGTCAAAGAGACCCAGTACTTC.